A selection of T cell receptor beta chains follows, all from one sample in a study of T-cell reconstitution after alpha-beta-depleted transplantation in children. TCRdb re-called the PCR reads with MiXCR, one entry per CDR3 protein. The repertoire holds 900,000 or so distinct CDR3 sequences, approximately 15% seen once, with about 4.6% in the top ten. Sequences were derived from PBMCs, mostly from graft donor cells, sampled 360 days after TCRalphabeta/CD19-depleted stem cell transplant. These receptors came from a male patient between 5 and 17 years old who had a stem cell transplant for acute lymphoblastic leukemia, so the T cells may come from the graft donor. Each CDR3 is given with its conserved first and last residue. The D gene is left open where the match is weak.

cdr3_aa: CASSSSLNAGELFF
d_call: NA
v_call: TRBV5-1

cdr3_aa: CASSSNEPPLHF
d_call: NA
v_call: TRBV7-9

cdr3_aa: CASSFPPGNEQFF
d_call: NA
v_call: TRBV27

cdr3_aa: CASRLGTDYGYTF
d_call: NA
v_call: TRBV5-1

cdr3_aa: CASSLAIQGGSNEQFF
d_call: TRBD2
v_call: TRBV5-1

cdr3_aa: CASSLWGTGKNIQYF
d_call: NA
v_call: TRBV27

cdr3_aa: CASSLDRATNEKLFF
d_call: NA
v_call: TRBV5-1

cdr3_aa: CATSDLPTRGIDTGELFF
d_call: NA
v_call: TRBV24-1

cdr3_aa: CATIPGQGVYIQYF
d_call: TRBD1
v_call: TRBV24-1

cdr3_aa: CAISAETGGSLVGNEQFF
d_call: TRBD1
v_call: TRBV10-3

cdr3_aa: CASSLSQGSTGELFF
d_call: NA
v_call: TRBV7-9

cdr3_aa: CATSDALGQGSTTDTQYF
d_call: NA
v_call: TRBV24-1

cdr3_aa: CASSLVLGGGETQYF
d_call: NA
v_call: TRBV27

cdr3_aa: CASSRHELGATQYF
d_call: NA
v_call: TRBV7-8

cdr3_aa: CASSPYRPGGSDGYTF
d_call: NA
v_call: TRBV27

cdr3_aa: CASSLGDPRFYSPLHF
d_call: NA
v_call: TRBV27

cdr3_aa: CASLLQGDTDTQYF
d_call: NA
v_call: TRBV5-1

cdr3_aa: CASFLDRGYYEQYF
d_call: TRBD1
v_call: TRBV2

cdr3_aa: CAISAWSGAERTYEQYF
d_call: NA
v_call: TRBV10-3

cdr3_aa: CASSPFPGQVLEQYF
d_call: TRBD1
v_call: TRBV5-4

cdr3_aa: CSARSWEREIDEQYF
d_call: TRBD2
v_call: TRBV20-1

cdr3_aa: CSAGTERWEQYF
d_call: NA
v_call: TRBV20-1

cdr3_aa: CASSEIPGEETQYF
d_call: NA
v_call: TRBV2

cdr3_aa: CSASRTSGGEDEQFF
d_call: TRBD2
v_call: TRBV20-1

cdr3_aa: CAIRNRENYEQYF
d_call: NA
v_call: TRBV10-3

cdr3_aa: CSARRLADTDTQYF
d_call: TRBD2
v_call: TRBV20-1